Detailed here is one T cell receptor (beta chain). These data are taken from a study of TIL therapy for anti-PD-1-resistant metastatic lung cancer. The overall study: Tumor harvest preceded PD-1/PD-L1 blockade, followed by nivolumab treatment.

This was the immunoSEQ v3 assay. Data came from immunoSEQ multiplex PCR; TCRdb stores just in-frame clones and leaves some out. The sample contains some 50,000 clones, 70% to 85% of which appear only once. Time point given: pre-treatment sample, taken before nivolumab and TIL therapy. Material: blood, obtained at baseline. The TCR originated in a man aged 65 to 79 with non-small cell lung cancer.

CDR3 sequence reads: CASSPRQPQGYTF. DNA for the CDR3: TGTGCCAGCAGCCCCCGACAGCCGCAGGGCTACACCTTC. The J gene is TRBJ1-2, the V gene TRBV5-8; D is perhaps TRBD1 (5 bases). V was cut by 4 bases and J by 8 bases, with 15 bases left in between. CDR3 length: 13 amino acids. Germline lookup yields CDR1 SGHTS and CDR2 YDEGEE.